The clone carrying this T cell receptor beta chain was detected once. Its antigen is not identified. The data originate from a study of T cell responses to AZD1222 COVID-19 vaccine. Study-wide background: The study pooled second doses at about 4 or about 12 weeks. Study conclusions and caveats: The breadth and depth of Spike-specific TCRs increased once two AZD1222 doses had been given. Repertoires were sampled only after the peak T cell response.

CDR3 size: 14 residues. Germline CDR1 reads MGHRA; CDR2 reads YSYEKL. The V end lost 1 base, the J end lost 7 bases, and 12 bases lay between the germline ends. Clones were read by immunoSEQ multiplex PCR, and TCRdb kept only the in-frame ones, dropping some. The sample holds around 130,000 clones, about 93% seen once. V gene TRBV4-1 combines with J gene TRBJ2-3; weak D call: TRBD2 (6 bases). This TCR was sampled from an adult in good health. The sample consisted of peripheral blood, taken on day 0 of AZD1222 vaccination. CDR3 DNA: TGCGCCAGCAGCCAAGTGGTAGCGGCAAATACGCAGTATTTT. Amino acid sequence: CASSQVVAANTQYF.